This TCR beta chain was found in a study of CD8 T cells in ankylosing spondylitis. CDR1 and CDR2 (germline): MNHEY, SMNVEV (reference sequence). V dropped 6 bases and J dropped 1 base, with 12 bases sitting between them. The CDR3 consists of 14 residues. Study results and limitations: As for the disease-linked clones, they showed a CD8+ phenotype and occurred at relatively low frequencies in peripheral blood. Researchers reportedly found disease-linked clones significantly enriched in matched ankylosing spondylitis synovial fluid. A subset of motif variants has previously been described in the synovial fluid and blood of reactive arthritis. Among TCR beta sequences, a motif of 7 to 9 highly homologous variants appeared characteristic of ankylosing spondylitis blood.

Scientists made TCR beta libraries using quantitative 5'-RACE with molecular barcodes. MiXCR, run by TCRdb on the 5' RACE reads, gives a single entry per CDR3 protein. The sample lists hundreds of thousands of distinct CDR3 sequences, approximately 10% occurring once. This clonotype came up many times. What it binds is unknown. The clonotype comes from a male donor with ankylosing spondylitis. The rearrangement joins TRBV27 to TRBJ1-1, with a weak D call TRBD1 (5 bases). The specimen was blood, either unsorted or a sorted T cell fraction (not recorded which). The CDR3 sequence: CASRLGRRNTEAFF. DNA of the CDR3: TGTGCCAGCAGATTGGGACGGAGGAACACTGAAGCTTTCTTT.